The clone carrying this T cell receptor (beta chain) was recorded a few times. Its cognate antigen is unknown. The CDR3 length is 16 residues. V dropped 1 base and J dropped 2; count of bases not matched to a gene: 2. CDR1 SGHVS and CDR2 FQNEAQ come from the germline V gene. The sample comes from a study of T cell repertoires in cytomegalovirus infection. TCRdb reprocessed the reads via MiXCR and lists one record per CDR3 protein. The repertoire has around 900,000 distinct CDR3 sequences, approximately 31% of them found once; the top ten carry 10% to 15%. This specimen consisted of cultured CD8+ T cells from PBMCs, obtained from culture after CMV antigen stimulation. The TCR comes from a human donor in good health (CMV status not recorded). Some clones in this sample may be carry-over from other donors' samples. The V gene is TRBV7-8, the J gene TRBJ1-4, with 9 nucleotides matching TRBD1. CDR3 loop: CASSLGGTGTNEKLFF. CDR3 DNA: TGTGCCAGCAGCTTAGGAGGGACAGGGACTAATGAAAAACTGTTTTTT.